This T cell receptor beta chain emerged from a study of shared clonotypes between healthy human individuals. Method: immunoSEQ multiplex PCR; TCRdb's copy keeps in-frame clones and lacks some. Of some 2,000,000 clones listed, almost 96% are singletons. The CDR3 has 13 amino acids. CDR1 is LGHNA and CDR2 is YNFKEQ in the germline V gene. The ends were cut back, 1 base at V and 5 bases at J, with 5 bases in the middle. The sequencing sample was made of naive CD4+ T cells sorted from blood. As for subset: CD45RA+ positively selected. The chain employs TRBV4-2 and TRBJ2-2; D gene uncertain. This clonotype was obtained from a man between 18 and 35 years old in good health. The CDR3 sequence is CASSQGKTGELFF. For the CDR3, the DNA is TGTGCCAGCAGCCAAGGCAAGACCGGGGAGCTGTTTTTT.